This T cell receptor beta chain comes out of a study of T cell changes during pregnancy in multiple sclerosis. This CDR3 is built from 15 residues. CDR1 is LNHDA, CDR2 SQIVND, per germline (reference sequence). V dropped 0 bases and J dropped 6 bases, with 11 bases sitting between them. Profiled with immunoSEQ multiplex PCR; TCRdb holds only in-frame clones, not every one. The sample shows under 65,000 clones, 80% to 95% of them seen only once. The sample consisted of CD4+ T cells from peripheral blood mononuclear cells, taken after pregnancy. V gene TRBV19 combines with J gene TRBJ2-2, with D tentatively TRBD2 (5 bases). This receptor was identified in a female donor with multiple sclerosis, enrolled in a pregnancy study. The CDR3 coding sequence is TGTGCCAGTAGTATAGATCTGCGAGGGCCCGGGGAGCTGTTTTTT. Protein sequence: CASSIDLRGPGELFF.